The subject of this entry is one T cell receptor (beta chain). The table lists this clonotype with many counts. Its antigen specificity is not known. Base qualities are not recorded, but no much larger clone differs from it by a single base. This entry belongs to a study of T cells in Graves' hyperthyroidism and ophthalmopathy (dated by TCRdb to between 2018 and 2021). For the wider study: Peripheral blood was sampled at the time of initial diagnosis, prior to any treatment. To identify distinguishing TCR V-J signatures, a discovery cohort of some 100 patients was used, comprising some 45 with Graves' ophthalmopathy and 57 with stable Graves' hyperthyroidism. An independent validation cohort of around 19 hyperthyroidism patients and 15 or so patients who later progressed to ophthalmopathy tested prospective prediction of ophthalmopathy. The 95 to 100 discovery patients were randomly divided into training and test sets at a 7:3 ratio. In addition, the study compared T-cell repertoires in thyroid tissue and in blood from a handful of Graves' hyperthyroidism patients. After sampling, hyperthyroidism patients received methimazole starting at 30 mg daily, and ophthalmopathy patients received high-dose intravenous methylprednisolone. TCR Vbeta CDR3 sequencing of some 140 peripheral blood samples (fewer than 45 ophthalmopathy, 70 to 85 hyperthyroidism and roughly 17 progressor patients) is reported in the paper.

TCR beta CDR3 regions were amplified from RNA transcripts. The TCR CDR3 was subjected to a first round of RT-PCR using the HTBI primer set and the Qiagen OneStep RT-PCR kit. Libraries were constructed in a second round of multiplex PCR, after which size selection and purification were performed. Libraries were sequenced paired-end with 100 bp reads on an Illumina HiSeq2000. The authors' pipeline ran thus. SOAPnuke was used to process the raw data, removing reads that contained adapters or uncalled bases, had a mean Phred below 15, or lacked an exact match to the constant primer or identifier. COPE v1.2.5 was used to merge the high-quality paired reads, and each unique nucleotide sequence was defined as a clonotype. MiTCR v1.1 was used to align clonotypes to the IMGT TRBV, TRBD and TRBJ reference segments. Only V-J combinations with frequency above 0.0001, covering about 99% of repertoires, were analysed. The TCS score was defined as the ratio of F50 (clonal expansion) to E x V (chaos), calculated using BLOSUM62-based TCRdist between CDR3 peptides within each V-J. Welch's t-statistics and random forest reduced just over 500 V-J features to roughly 13, which were used in a naive Bayes classifier (R e1071). TCRdb handled the public reads itself, with Q25 trimming in fastp and clone calling in MiXCR, and kept productive beta chains. Each CDR3 protein appears once, grouped with its most common genes and DNA. V and J calls and clone size were set by TCRdb, not the authors. Recorded for this sample are around 380,000 distinct CDR3 sequences; approximately 12% of them occurred a single time. The leading ten clones occupy 20% to 25% of the sample.

Hyperthyroidism patients were newly diagnosed, had a disease duration of under 2 months, and were aged 18 to 65 years. Any patient with an uncontrolled infection, another autoimmune disease, pregnancy or lactation was excluded. Diagnoses were based on clinical symptoms, serum thyroxine and TRAb, thyroid ultrasound and orbital computed tomography. Blood from progressor patients was drawn when they were first diagnosed with hyperthyroidism, before any ophthalmopathy symptoms appeared. Ficoll-Paque density gradient centrifugation was used to isolate PBMCs from around 10 ml of fresh peripheral blood. Progressor patients were first diagnosed with Graves' hyperthyroidism and then developed ophthalmopathy during follow-up. Total RNA was extracted using Trizol reagent, and RNA quality was assessed on an Agilent 2100 Bioanalyzer. Sequences MDHEN (CDR1) and SYDVKM (CDR2) are obtained from the germline V gene. V is reduced by 3 bases and J by 3 bases, leaving a spacing of 9 bases between them. The CDR3 starts with the cysteine, ends with the phenylalanine, and has 13 residues. The sequence is cut down to CDR3 DNA, 39 bases in frame from base 1.

The full study reports these points: Most expanded thyroid clonotypes (frequency above 0.001) were also detected in blood, suggesting blood repertoires may reflect thyroid immune responses. No statistical method was used to fix the sample size in advance, and group allocation was not hidden from the investigators. In validation, progression to ophthalmopathy was predicted by the model with nearly 71% sensitivity and about 72% specificity, a median of roughly 6 months before onset. A 13 V-J signature model separated ophthalmopathy from stable hyperthyroidism, with about 88% sensitivity and 81% to 82% specificity in cross-validation and 80%/75% in testing.

What was sequenced was blood. Recombination linked TRBV28 to TRBJ2-7; no D segment can be confidently identified. The TCR sequence derives from a young man with Graves' hyperthyroidism that later progressed to Graves' ophthalmopathy. The bases read TGTGCCAGCAGTTTTAGTCAGTACTACGAGCAGTACTTC. Translated, this is CASSFSQYYEQYF.